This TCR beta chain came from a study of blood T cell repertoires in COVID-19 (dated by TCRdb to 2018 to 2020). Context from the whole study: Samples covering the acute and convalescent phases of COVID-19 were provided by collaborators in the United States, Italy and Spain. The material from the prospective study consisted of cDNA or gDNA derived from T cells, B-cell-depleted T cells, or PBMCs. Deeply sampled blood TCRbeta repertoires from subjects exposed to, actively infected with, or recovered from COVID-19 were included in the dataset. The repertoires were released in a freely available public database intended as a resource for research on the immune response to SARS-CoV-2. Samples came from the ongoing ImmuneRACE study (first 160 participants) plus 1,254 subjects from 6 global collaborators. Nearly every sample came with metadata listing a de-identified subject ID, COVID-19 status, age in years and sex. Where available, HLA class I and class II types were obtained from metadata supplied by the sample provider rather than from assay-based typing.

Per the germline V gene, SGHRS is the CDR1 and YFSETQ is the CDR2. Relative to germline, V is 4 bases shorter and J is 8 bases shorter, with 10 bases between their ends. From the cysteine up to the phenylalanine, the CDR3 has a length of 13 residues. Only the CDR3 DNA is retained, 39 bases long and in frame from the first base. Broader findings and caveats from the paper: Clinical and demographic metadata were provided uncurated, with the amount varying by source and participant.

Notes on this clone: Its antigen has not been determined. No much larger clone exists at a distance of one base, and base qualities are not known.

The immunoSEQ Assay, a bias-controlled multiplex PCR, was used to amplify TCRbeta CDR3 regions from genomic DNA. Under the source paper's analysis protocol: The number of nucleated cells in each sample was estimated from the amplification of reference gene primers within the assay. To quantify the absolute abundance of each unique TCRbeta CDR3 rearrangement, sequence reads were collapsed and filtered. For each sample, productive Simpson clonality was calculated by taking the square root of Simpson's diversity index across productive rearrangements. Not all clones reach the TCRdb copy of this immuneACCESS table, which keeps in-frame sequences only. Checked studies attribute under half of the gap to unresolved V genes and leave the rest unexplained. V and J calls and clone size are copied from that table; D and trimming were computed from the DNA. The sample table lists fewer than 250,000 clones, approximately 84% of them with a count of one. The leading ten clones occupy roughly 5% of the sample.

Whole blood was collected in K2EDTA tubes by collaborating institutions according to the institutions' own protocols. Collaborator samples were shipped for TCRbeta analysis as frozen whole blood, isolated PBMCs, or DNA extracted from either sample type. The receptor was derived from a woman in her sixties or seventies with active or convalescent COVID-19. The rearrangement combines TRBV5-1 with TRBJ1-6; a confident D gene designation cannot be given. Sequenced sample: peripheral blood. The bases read TGCGCCAGCAGCCAGGTTTTGGATTCACCCCTCCACTTT. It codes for CASSQVLDSPLHF.